This entry lists 21 T cell receptor beta chains sequenced from one sample in a study of response to subunit inactivated influenza vaccine. TCRdb passed the RT-PCR reads through MiXCR, listing each CDR3 protein once. This table has hundreds of thousands of distinct CDR3 sequences, about 11% appearing once. These records were also assigned to another study, of T cells expressing NK-cell markers. From that second work: As the method of synthesis, 5'RACE template switching with UMIs yielded TCR beta cDNA.

Sequenced here: PBMCs from blood, sampled on the day of vaccination. Source of these receptors: a man in his fifties who received an inactivated influenza vaccine.

This clonotype was counted only a few times. The chain recombines TRBV20-1 with TRBJ2-2, with 9 bases that match TRBD2. Germline V gene lookup returns CDR1 DFQATT and CDR2 SNEGSKA (reference sequence). V lost 5 bases and J lost 2; bases outside the gene matches: 6. The CDR3 has 15 residues. In DNA form, the CDR3 reads TGCAGTGCTGAATCTAGCGGGGTTAACACCGGGGAGCTGTTTTTT. Translation: CSAESSGVNTGELFF.

This clonotype turned up a few times. The chain uses TRBV29-1 and TRBJ2-4; possible D gene TRBD2, 6 bases. The CDR3 has 13 residues. The V gene's germline CDR1 is SQVTM and CDR2 ANQGSEA. With 7 bases removed from V and 3 bases from J, the gap between germline ends came to 13 bases. Written as DNA, the CDR3 is TGCAGCGCACTGGGGGGAGTCAAAAACATTCAGTACTTC. Protein product: CSALGGVKNIQYF.

The table lists this clonotype with a few counts. This rearrangement joins TRBV6-5 to TRBJ2-3; D gene unclear. V lost 2 bases to trimming and J lost 2 bases, with 11 bases between them. Germline V gene sequence: CDR1 MNHEY, CDR2 SVGAGI. The CDR3 length is 15 residues. Here the CDR3 reads CASSYRRLNTDTQYF. Here the CDR3 DNA reads TGTGCCAGCAGTTACAGGCGCTTAAACACAGATACGCAGTATTTT.

This clonotype was recorded a few times. V usage is TRBV6-2 or TRBV6-3 and J usage is TRBJ2-5; maybe TRBD2 (6 bases). The CDR3 loop spans 17 amino acids. Trimming took off 0 bases at V and 0 bases at J, with 14 bases between the two ends. Per germline, CDR1 MNHEY and CDR2 SVGEGT. As DNA, the CDR3 is TGTGCCAGCAGTTACTCTATCGCGGGGAGCTACCAAGAGACCCAGTACTTC. Translated: CASSYSIAGSYQETQYF.

This clonotype was observed a handful of times. The V gene is TRBV6-5, the J gene TRBJ2-1, with TRBD2 matching over 12 bases. Germline loops: CDR1 MNHEY, CDR2 SVGAGI. The CDR3 length is 16 residues. V was clipped by 0 bases and J by 7 bases; unmatched bases: 4. The CDR3 region is CASSYSAGTSGNEQFF. CDR3 coding DNA: TGTGCCAGCAGTTACTCCGCCGGGACTAGCGGGAATGAGCAGTTCTTC.

This chain links TRBV6-5 with TRBJ2-3; D call uncertain. V lost 4 bases, J lost 6 bases, and 17 bases lay in between. In germline, CDR1 is MNHEY, CDR2 SVGAGI. CDR3 size: 15 residues. CDR3: CASSWQSVPPDTQYF. As DNA, the CDR3 is TGTGCCAGCAGTTGGCAGTCGGTCCCACCGGATACGCAGTATTTT.

This CDR3 is CAISESIVAGNNEQYF. CDR3 nucleotide sequence: TGTGCCATCAGTGAGTCGATTGTGGCAGGGAACAACGAGCAGTACTTC. The chain uses TRBV10-3 and TRBJ2-7; TRBD1 is a possible D gene (5 bases). With 0 bases removed from V and 5 bases from J, the gap between germline ends came to 17 bases. Germline assignment: CDR1 ENHRY and CDR2 SYGVKD. The CDR3 consists of 16 residues.

The sample holds a few counts of this clonotype. V and J are TRBV24-1 and TRBJ2-3; no reliable D call. The ends were cut back, 6 bases at V and 5 bases at J, with 14 bases in the middle. Per the germline V gene, CDR1 is KGHDR and CDR2 is SFDVKD. This CDR3 spans 14 amino acids. CDR3: CATSRSAPRDTQYF. CDR3 coding DNA: TGTGCCACCAGTCGGAGTGCCCCACGAGATACGCAGTATTTT.

The chain joins TRBV29-1 to TRBJ2-2, with a weak D call TRBD1 (6 bases). Germline V gene lookup returns CDR1 SQVTM and CDR2 ANQGSEA. V was pared by 7 bases and J by 1 base, with 13 bases between. The CDR3 length is 14 residues. The CDR3 region is CSGAWGQNTGELFF. For the CDR3, the DNA is TGCAGCGGTGCCTGGGGGCAGAACACCGGGGAGCTGTTTTTT.

The chain combines TRBV4-1 with TRBJ1-2, with D perhaps matching TRBD1 (6 bases). CDR1 and CDR2 (germline): MGHRA, YSYEKL. The CDR3 runs to 16 residues. Trimming stripped 0 bases from V and 7 bases from J, with 18 bases between. The CDR3, as DNA: TGCGCCAGCAGCCAAGAGAGCTCAGGGACAATAGGTGGCTACACCTTC. This translates into CASSQESSGTIGGYTF.

In this sample, this clonotype turned up many times. The V gene is TRBV5-5, the J gene TRBJ2-3; 7 positions agree with TRBD2. The CDR3 is made up of 14 amino acids. With V trimmed by 6 bases and J by 2 bases, 6 bases remained unmatched. Germline CDR1 SGHKS, CDR2 YYEKEE (reference sequence). CDR3 amino acids: CASTRTRTTDTQYF. The CDR3 DNA reads TGTGCCAGCACCCGGACTAGAACCACAGATACGCAGTATTTT. Filled out from reference TRBV5-5 and TRBJ2-3, the complete variable domain reads DAGVTQSPTHLIKTRGQQVTLRCSPISGHKSVSWYQQVLGQGPQFIFQYYEKEERGRGNFPDRFSARQFPNYSSELNVNALLLGDSALYLCASTRTRTTDTQYFGPGTRLTVL.

Only a few counts were recorded for this clonotype. The J gene is TRBJ2-7, the V gene TRBV15, with D possibly being TRBD1 (6 bases). This CDR3 comprises 15 residues. V gave up 0 bases and J gave up 0 bases, with 9 bases separating them. From germline, CDR1 is LNHNV and CDR2 YYDKDF (reference sequence). CDR3 coding DNA: TGTGCCACCAGCAGAGATGTCAGGGGCTCCTACGAGCAGTACTTC. This encodes CATSRDVRGSYEQYF.

This clonotype was counted only a few times. The gene calls are TRBV11-1 and TRBJ2-2, with TRBD2 as a possible D gene (6 bases). Trimming removed 5 bases from V and 3 bases from J, with 28 bases in between. Germline V gene lookup returns CDR1 SGHAT and CDR2 FQDESV (reference sequence). This CDR3 comprises 20 residues. CDR3 in amino acids: CASSPSSGLTNPPYTGELFF. The CDR3 nucleotides are TGTGCCAGCAGCCCCAGTTCTGGACTAACCAACCCCCCGTACACCGGGGAGCTGTTTTTT. Using reference TRBV11-1 and TRBJ2-2 for the parts outside the CDR3, the full variable domain is EAEVAQSPRYKITEKSQAVAFWCDPISGHATLYWYRQILGQGPELLVQFQDESVVDDSQLPKDRFSAERLKGVDSTLKIQPAELGDSAMYLCASSPSSGLTNPPYTGELFFGEGSRLTVL.

The V and J genes are TRBV7-9 and TRBJ2-5; TRBD2 agrees at 11 bases. CDR1 SEHNR and CDR2 FQNEAQ come from the germline V gene (reference sequence). This CDR3 is built from 16 residues. V was pared by 5 bases and J by 4 bases, with 9 bases of the junction left unmatched. The CDR3 DNA reads TGTGCCAGCAGCAGCTCCCCGACTAGCGGGATAGAGACCCAGTACTTC. Its protein is CASSSSPTSGIETQYF. Supplemented by reference TRBV7-9 and TRBJ2-5, the full variable domain reads DTGVSQNPRHKITKRGQNVTFRCDPISEHNRLYWYRQTLGQGPEFLTYFQNEAQLEKSRLLSDRFSAERPKGSFSTLEIQRTEQGDSAMYLCASSSSPTSGIETQYFGPGTRLLVL.

The gene calls are TRBV5-1 and TRBJ1-4; D possibly corresponds to TRBD1 (5 bases). The CDR3 is 16 residues long. V lost 0 bases and J lost 5, with 14 bases in between. Germline lookup yields CDR1 SGHRS and CDR2 YFSETQ. CDR3 loop: CASSLAGTVRNEKLFF. CDR3 nucleotide sequence: TGCGCCAGCAGCTTGGCGGGGACCGTTAGGAATGAAAAACTGTTTTTT.

This clonotype was seen more than once but under ten times. The rearrangement links TRBV7-8 to TRBJ1-2; 12 positions agree with TRBD1. J gave up 8 bases and V 6 bases, and 4 bases lay outside the gene matches. The CDR3 runs to 13 residues. CDR1 is SGHVS, CDR2 FQNEAQ, per germline. CDR3 loop: CASRLGQGAGYTF. CDR3 nucleotides: TGTGCCAGCAGGTTGGGACAGGGGGCCGGCTACACCTTC.

This clonotype was counted ten times or more. The V and J genes are TRBV10-3 and TRBJ2-7; D is unclear. Germline V gene lookup returns CDR1 ENHRY and CDR2 SYGVKD. The CDR3 spans 10 residues. The V and J ends lost 8 bases and 9 bases respectively, with 11 bases between them. The CDR3 loop is CAIFTVVQYF. As DNA, the CDR3 is TGTGCCATCTTTACTGTGGTGCAGTACTTC.

Only a few counts were recorded for this clonotype. The chain carries TRBV5-6 and TRBJ1-6, with TRBD1 matching 9 bases. Germline V gene data show CDR1 as SGHDT and CDR2 as YYEEEE. The CDR3 covers 14 residues. Trimming cost V 2 bases and J 7 bases; bases outside gene matches: 1. CDR3 protein: CASSFGTGNSPLHF. The CDR3 DNA is TGTGCCAGCAGCTTCGGGACAGGGAATTCACCCCTCCACTTT.

This clonotype was picked up a small number of times. This chain connects TRBV5-6 to TRBJ2-5; 9 bases fit TRBD1. The V and J ends lost 2 bases and 5 bases, in that order; junction bases with no gene match: 4. The CDR3 length is 14 residues. The germline V gene encodes CDR1 SGHDT and CDR2 YYEEEE. The CDR3 sequence: CASSLWDRAETQYF. The CDR3 coding sequence is TGTGCCAGCAGCTTATGGGACAGGGCCGAGACCCAGTACTTC. Combining the CDR3 with reference TRBV5-6 and TRBJ2-5 gives the whole variable domain DAGVTQSPTHLIKTRGQQVTLRCSPKSGHDTVSWYQQALGQGPQFIFQYYEEEERQRGNFPDRFSGHQFPNYSSELNVNALLLGDSALYLCASSLWDRAETQYFGPGTRLLVL.

V and J are TRBV7-2 and TRBJ2-7, with D perhaps TRBD1 (5 bases). CDR1 SGHTA and CDR2 FQGNSA come from the germline V gene. Trimming shortened V by 4 bases and J by 5 bases, and 12 bases separated the two germline ends. This CDR3 is 13 amino acids long. This CDR3 reads CASSSSQGHEQYF. As DNA, the CDR3 is TGTGCCAGCAGCTCATCCCAGGGCCACGAGCAGTACTTC.

This chain uses TRBV12-3 or TRBV12-4 with TRBJ2-2; no definite D call. V lost 0 bases to trimming and J lost 0 bases, with 8 bases between them. This CDR3 spans 16 amino acids. Here the CDR3 reads CASSLAAKPNTGELFF. CDR3 DNA: TGTGCCAGCAGTTTAGCGGCAAAACCGAACACCGGGGAGCTGTTTTTT.